This T cell receptor beta chain originates from a study of human T cells and chemical hapten exposure. Time point noted: patch test 3, about 24 weeks after DPC sensitization. Treatment given: therapeutic diphenylcyclopropenone sensitization with weekly scalp DPC. Whole blood, unfractionated, served as the material for total RNA extraction. Using its own MiXCR run on the RACE reads, TCRdb lists one record per CDR3 protein. Altogether roughly 40,000 distinct CDR3 sequences are present, 12% being singletons, with the ten largest covering roughly 2.5%. The CDR3 runs 12 residues. Germline loops: CDR1 SQVTM, CDR2 ANQGSEA. Trimming removed 5 bases from V and 2 bases from J; junction bases left unmatched: 2. This clonotype was seen ten or more times.

Specimen: whole blood, collected in connection with sensitization to the hapten diphenylcyclopropenone (DPC). V and J are TRBV29-1 and TRBJ2-7; 8 bases are a match to TRBD1. The sequence came from a woman aged 40-49 years with alopecia areata. Some clones in this sample may be carry-over from other donors' samples. This CDR3 is CSVRQGTYEQYF. The CDR3 DNA sequence: TGCAGCGTTAGACAGGGGACCTACGAGCAGTACTTC.